These 9 T cell receptor beta chains originate from one sample sequenced in a study of spatial heterogeneity in lung cancer. From the 5' RACE reads, TCRdb called clonotypes with MiXCR, one entry per CDR3 protein. The sample includes around 47,000 distinct CDR3 sequences, around 7.7% seen only once; the top ten take around 38%. This sample's time point: blood at routine non-recurrence follow-up after resection. The sequenced material consisted of unsorted whole RNA from tumor, nontumor lung or frozen PBMC. Source: PBMCs, taken at follow-up. The receptor source for this set is a female donor with early-stage non-small cell lung cancer.

On this clonotype itself: An end of the junction does not agree with germline; a read error may underlie this. This chain connects TRBV2 to TRBJ1-5; D not certain. Germline V gene data show CDR1 as SNHLY and CDR2 as FYNNEI. The CDR3 sequence is 14 residues long. DNA for the CDR3: TGTGCCAGCGGTGATGCGGTTAGCAATCAGCCCCAGCATTTT. Protein: CASGDAVSNQPQHF.

This clonotype was found many times. The chain is built from TRBV5-1 and TRBJ1-4, with 9 bases that match TRBD1. Germline values: CDR1 SGHRS, CDR2 YFSETQ. J gave up 7 bases and V 0 bases, and 4 bases lay outside the gene matches. The CDR3 has 15 residues. The DNA of the CDR3 is TGCGCCAGCAGCTTGGGACAGGGGGTCAGTGAAAAACTGTTTTTT. It translates to CASSLGQGVSEKLFF.

This clonotype turned up a few times. This chain connects TRBV5-1 to TRBJ1-1; D gene uncertain. The CDR3 has 14 amino acids. CDR1 is SGHRS, CDR2 YFSETQ, per germline. V dropped 0 bases and J dropped 6 bases, with 12 bases sitting between them. CDR3 nucleotides: TGCGCCAGCAGCTTGGAAGGGTTGGGCGCTGAAGCTTTCTTT. This encodes CASSLEGLGAEAFF.

This clonotype showed up many times. The chain combines TRBV20-1 with TRBJ1-4; TRBD1 aligns across 10 bases. V shed 3 bases, J shed 7 bases, and the junction held 2 bases outside the gene matches. The CDR3 contains 13 residues. Germline V gene lookup returns CDR1 DFQATT and CDR2 SNEGSKA (reference sequence). The CDR3 here is CSARTGGPEKLFF. In DNA form, the CDR3 reads TGCAGTGCTAGGACAGGGGGCCCTGAAAAACTGTTTTTT.

This clonotype appeared many times. This chain uses TRBV7-2 with TRBJ2-4, with TRBD2 matching over 11 bases. V dropped 5 bases and J dropped 8; count of bases not matched to a gene: 14. CDR3 length: 17 amino acids. Germline V gene sequence: CDR1 SGHTA, CDR2 FQGNSA. CDR3 nucleotides: TGTGCCAGCAGCCCCGAACTAGCGGGGGCCTCACGGGACATTCAGTACTTC. Translating gives CASSPELAGASRDIQYF.

This clonotype was seen many times. The V call is TRBV5-1, the J call TRBJ1-2, with 10 bases aligning to TRBD1. Unmatched junction bases numbered 15, after V lost 5 bases and J lost 8 bases. The CDR3 has 16 residues. Germline V gene sequence: CDR1 SGHRS, CDR2 YFSETQ. In nucleotides, the CDR3 is TGCGCCAGCAGTCATACCCCCCGGGACAGGGGTGGCGGCTACACCTTC. Amino acid sequence: CASSHTPRDRGGGYTF.

This clonotype was detected ten times or more. The chain joins TRBV24-1 to TRBJ2-3, with D perhaps being TRBD1 or TRBD2 (5 bases each). The CDR3 spans 15 residues. The ends were cut back, 3 bases at V and 1 base at J, with 10 bases in the middle. Germline loops: CDR1 KGHDR, CDR2 SFDVKD. The CDR3 reads CATSDLGRGTDTQYF. CDR3 nucleotides: TGTGCCACCAGTGATCTGGGACGGGGCACAGATACGCAGTATTTT.

This clonotype has a count of ten or more. The V and J genes are TRBV7-9 and TRBJ2-3, with 10 positions matching TRBD1. The CDR3 totals 16 residues. The junction had 8 bases not matched to a gene; V was cut back by 5 bases and J by 3 bases. Germline CDR1 and CDR2: SEHNR and FQNEAQ (reference sequence). The CDR3 here is CASSPTGTGVTDTQYF. CDR3 DNA sequence: TGTGCCAGCAGCCCAACCGGGACAGGGGTAACAGATACGCAGTATTTT.

This chain joins TRBV29-1 and TRBJ1-2; D call uncertain. The CDR3 covers 12 residues. Germline V gives CDR1 SQVTM, CDR2 ANQGSEA. Trimming shortened V by 1 base and J by 4 bases, and 7 bases separated the two germline ends. The CDR3 bases are TGCAGCGTTGAAGCTAAACCCTATGGCTACACCTTC. This encodes CSVEAKPYGYTF.